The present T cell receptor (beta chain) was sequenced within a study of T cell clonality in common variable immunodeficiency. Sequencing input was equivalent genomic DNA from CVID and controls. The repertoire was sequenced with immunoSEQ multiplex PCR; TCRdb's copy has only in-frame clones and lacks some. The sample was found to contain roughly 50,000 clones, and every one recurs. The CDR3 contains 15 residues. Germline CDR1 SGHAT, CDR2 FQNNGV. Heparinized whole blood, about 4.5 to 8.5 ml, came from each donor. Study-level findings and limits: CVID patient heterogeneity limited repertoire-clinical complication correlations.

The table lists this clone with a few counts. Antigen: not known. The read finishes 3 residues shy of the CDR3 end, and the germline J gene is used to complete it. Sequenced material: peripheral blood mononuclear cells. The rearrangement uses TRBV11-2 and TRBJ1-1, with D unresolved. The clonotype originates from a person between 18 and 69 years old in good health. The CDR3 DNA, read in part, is TGTGCCAGCAGCTTAGATCCCGTATTCGGGGTAGCG. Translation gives CASSLDPVFGVA. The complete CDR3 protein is CASSLDPVFGVAAFF.